The T cell receptor beta chain under discussion was sequenced for a study of radiotherapy plus CTLA-4 blockade in lung cancer. Looked up from germline, CDR1 is SEHNR and CDR2 is FQNEAQ (reference sequence). With V trimmed by 3 bases and J by 5 bases, 0 bases remained unmatched. The CDR3 has 13 amino acids. TCRdb's copy holds only in-frame clones and misses some; the assay was immunoSEQ multiplex PCR. This table has around 65,000 clones, 77% appearing once. The sequence was collected from a human donor with non-small cell lung cancer who had a complete response to radiotherapy plus ipilimumab. The sample consisted of peripheral blood, taken from a patient treated with radiotherapy plus ipilimumab. The gene calls are TRBV7-9 and TRBJ2-4; 8 bases match TRBD1. In nucleotides, the CDR3 is TGTGCCAGCAGCTTGGACAGGGAAAACATTCAGTACTTC. Encoded protein: CASSLDRENIQYF.